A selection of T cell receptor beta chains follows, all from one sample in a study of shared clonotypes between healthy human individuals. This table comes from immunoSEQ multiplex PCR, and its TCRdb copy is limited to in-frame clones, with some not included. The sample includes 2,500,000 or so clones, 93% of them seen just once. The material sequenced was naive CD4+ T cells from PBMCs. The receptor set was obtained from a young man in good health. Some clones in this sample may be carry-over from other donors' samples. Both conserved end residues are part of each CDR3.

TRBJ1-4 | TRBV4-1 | CASRPWGANEKLFF
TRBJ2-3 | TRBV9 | CASTTGDGTDTQYF
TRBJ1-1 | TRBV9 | CASSVEQTDTEAFF
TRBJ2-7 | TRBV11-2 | CASSLGVLAGPHSPNEQYF
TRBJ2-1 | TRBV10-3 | CAISEPLGLAGGSYNEQFF
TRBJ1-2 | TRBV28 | CASSATDRAANYGYTF
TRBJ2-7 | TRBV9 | CASSVTAGSYEQYF
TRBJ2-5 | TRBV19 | CASSTGLAGGETQYF
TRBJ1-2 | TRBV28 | CASSLLVGQGNYGYTF
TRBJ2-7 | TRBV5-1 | CASSLTGTVNGEQYF
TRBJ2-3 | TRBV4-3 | CASSQLLGGNTDTQYF
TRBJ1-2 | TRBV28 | CASSFPGPEDYGYTF
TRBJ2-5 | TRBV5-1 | CASSLAAYSEETQYF
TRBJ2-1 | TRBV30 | CAWSKDRGPWNEQFF
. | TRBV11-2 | CASSLSGTALLEQYF
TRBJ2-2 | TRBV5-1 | CASSSRAGNTGELFF
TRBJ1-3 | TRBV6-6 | CASRPDSSAGNTIYF
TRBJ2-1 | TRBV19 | CARPVAPEGPYNEQFF
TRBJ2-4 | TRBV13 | CASSLGPSGARRQYF
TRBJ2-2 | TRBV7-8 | CASSFSRGELFF
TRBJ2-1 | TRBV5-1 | CASSLSGGLGSYNEQFF
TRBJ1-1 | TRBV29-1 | CSAVPGQGVTEAFF
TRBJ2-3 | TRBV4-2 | CASSHGSGSTDTQYF
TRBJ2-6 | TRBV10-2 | CASSAIAGTPASGANVLTF
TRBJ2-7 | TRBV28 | CASRGTGKGYEQYF
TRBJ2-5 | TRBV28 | CAITTSGRRRETQYF
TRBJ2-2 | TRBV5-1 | CASSITGEPTGELFF
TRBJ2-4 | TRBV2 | CASSGLAGGRAKNIQYF
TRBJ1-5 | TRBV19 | CASSITGVYSNQPQHF
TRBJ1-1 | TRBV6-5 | CASRFDSYTEAFF
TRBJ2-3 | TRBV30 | CAWSGLAVITDTQYF
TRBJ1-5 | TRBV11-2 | CASRREAGQPQHF
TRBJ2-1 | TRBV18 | CASSPLTSGFNEQFF
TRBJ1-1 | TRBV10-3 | CAISEGPSNTEAFF
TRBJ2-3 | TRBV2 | CASSELHRSTDTQYF
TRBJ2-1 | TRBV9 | CASSYGGEQHNEQFF
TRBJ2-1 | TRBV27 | CASSLIELGSNEQFF
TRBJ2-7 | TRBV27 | CASSLRRRDRGRPTYEQYF
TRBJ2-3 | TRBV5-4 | CATEIDLRGTDTQYF
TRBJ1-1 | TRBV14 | CASSHRGESTEAFF
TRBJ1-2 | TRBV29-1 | CSGRTGRGGYTF
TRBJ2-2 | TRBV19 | CASSPWVFGELFF
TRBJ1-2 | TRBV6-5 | CASSYSAGAYGYTF
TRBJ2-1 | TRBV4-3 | CASSQRTDEQFF
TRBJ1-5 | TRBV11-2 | CASSLPGQGTYQPQHF
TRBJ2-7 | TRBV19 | CASSWVLGENEQYF
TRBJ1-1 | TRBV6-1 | CASSEQGLSNTEAFF
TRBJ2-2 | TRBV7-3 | CASSTQGPANTGELFF
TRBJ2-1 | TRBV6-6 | CASSTASGRASHEQFF
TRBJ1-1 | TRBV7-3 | CASSTQEGTEAFF
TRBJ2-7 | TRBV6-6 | CASRAGIPYEQYF
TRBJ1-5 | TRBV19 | CASSIRLRGQRHQPQHF
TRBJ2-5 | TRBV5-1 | CASSFREIQTQYF